Sequencing of this T cell receptor beta chain was carried out in a study of blood T cell repertoires in COVID-19. Study summary: Italy, Spain and the United States were the sources of the convalescent and acute COVID-19 samples. The analysed material was cDNA or gDNA that came from T cells, B-cell-depleted T cells, or PBMCs.

The V gene lost 6 bases and the J gene lost 8 bases, with 16 bases spanning the gap. Germline CDR1 is KGHSH and CDR2 is LQKENI. CDR3 length: 13 amino acids. In the study's own analysis: Scientists estimated how many nucleated cells there were by amplifying reference gene primers. Produced via immunoSEQ multiplex PCR; TCRdb's table is partial and in-frame only. V and J calls and clone size come straight from that table; D and trimming were deduced from the DNA. The sample carries about 200,000 clones, about nine tenths recorded once. The source of this sequence is a man older than 75 with acute or convalescent COVID-19. The sequenced sample was peripheral blood. The gene calls are TRBV18 and TRBJ1-1; a weak D match, TRBD1 (5 bases). The CDR3 sequence is CASSPGLQGEAFF. DNA of the CDR3: TGTGCCAGCTCCCCGGGACTCCAAGGGGAAGCTTTCTTT.